A single sample gave rise to the 22 T cell receptor beta chains below, sequenced in a study of blood T cell repertoires in COVID-19. This table comes from immunoSEQ multiplex PCR, and its TCRdb copy is limited to in-frame clones, with some not included. This table holds approximately 170,000 clones, 85% to 90% found once. Sequenced material: peripheral blood. Every receptor here comes from a woman in her seventies with acute or convalescent COVID-19.

The chain employs TRBV7-8 and TRBJ1-1; D gene unclear. Trimming pared 5 bases from V and 2 bases from J, leaving 15 bases between. The germline CDR1 and CDR2 sequences are SGHVS and FQNEAQ. This CDR3 region has 15 residues. CDR3 DNA sequence: TGTGCCAGCAGCCCCCTCCTCTATGATAACACTGAAGCTTTCTTT. The encoded protein is CASSPLLYDNTEAFF. The full variable domain, in which reference TRBV7-8 and TRBJ1-1 provide the parts outside the CDR3, is GAGVSQSPRYKVAKRGQDVALRCDPISGHVSLFWYQQALGQGPEFLTYFQNEAQLDKSGLPSDRFFAERPEGSVSTLKIQRTQQEDSAVYLCASSPLLYDNTEAFFGQGTRLTVV.

The chain has TRBV18 and TRBJ2-5; perhaps TRBD1 as D (6 bases). V lost 3 bases, J lost 5 bases, and 16 bases lay in between. This CDR3 comprises 15 residues. Germline values: CDR1 KGHSH, CDR2 LQKENI. The DNA of the CDR3 is TGTGCCAGCTCACCCCCGGGGACACCGGGGGAGACCCAGTACTTC. It codes for CASSPPGTPGETQYF.

This chain joins TRBV6-5 and TRBJ2-7, with D uncertain. The V end was cut by 7 bases, the J end by 8 bases, with 9 bases between. The CDR3 has 10 residues. Germline CDR1 and CDR2: MNHEY and SVGAGI. Here the CDR3 reads CASISTKQYF. The CDR3 DNA sequence: TGTGCCAGCATCTCCACTAAGCAGTACTTC.

The rearrangement uses TRBV28 and TRBJ1-1, with a possible D match to TRBD1 (5 bases). From germline, CDR1 is MDHEN and CDR2 SYDVKM. V was trimmed by 3 bases and J by 1 base, leaving 15 bases between them. The CDR3 has 16 amino acids. The CDR3 region is CASSFGAGPPNTEAFF. The CDR3 bases are TGTGCCAGCAGTTTCGGGGCGGGACCCCCGAACACTGAAGCTTTCTTT.

The rearrangement uses TRBV28 and TRBJ2-7, with a weak D call TRBD2 (6 bases). The CDR3 extends over 12 amino acids. Germline V gene lookup returns CDR1 MDHEN and CDR2 SYDVKM. The germline V and J ends were trimmed by 3 bases and 4 bases, with 7 bases remaining between them. The CDR3 DNA reads as TGTGCCAGCAGTTTGGAGGGATACGAGCAGTACTTC. Residues: CASSLEGYEQYF.

The chain couples TRBV6-1 to TRBJ1-6; perhaps TRBD1 as D (6 bases). This CDR3 is 14 amino acids long. Trimming stripped 2 bases from V and 10 bases from J, with 12 bases between. From germline, CDR1 is MNHNS and CDR2 SASEGT. Here the CDR3 DNA reads TGTGCCAGCAGTGAACAGGGGCGAGACTCACCCCTCCACTTT. Its protein product is CASSEQGRDSPLHF.

The CDR3 nucleotides read TGCGCCAGCAGCGCTAACGGAGGGAGGGACGGTACGGAGCTGTTTTTT. Protein product: CASSANGGRDGTELFF. The rearrangement links TRBV5-1 to TRBJ2-2, with TRBD2 matching over 7 bases. This CDR3 spans 16 amino acids. From germline, CDR1 is SGHRS and CDR2 YFSETQ. The V and J ends lost 4 bases and 10 bases, in that order; junction bases with no gene match: 16.

The V gene is TRBV19, the J gene TRBJ1-6; 8 nucleotides match TRBD1. This CDR3 spans 15 amino acids. CDR1 and CDR2 from the germline V gene are LNHDA and SQIVND (reference sequence). V lost 6 bases to trimming and J lost 2 bases; unmatched junction nucleotides: 3. The chain's CDR3 is CASREDRAYNSPLHF. The CDR3 coding sequence is TGTGCCAGTAGAGAGGACAGGGCCTATAATTCACCCCTCCACTTT.

The V gene is TRBV18, the J gene TRBJ1-1, with TRBD1 matching 11 bases. Germline lookup yields CDR1 KGHSH and CDR2 LQKENI. V shed 1 base, J shed 7 bases, and the junction held 5 bases outside the gene matches. The CDR3 totals 15 residues. The CDR3 coding sequence is TGTGCCAGCTCACCACGGACAGGGGGCGCAGGTGAAGCTTTCTTT. Its protein product is CASSPRTGGAGEAFF. The whole variable domain, filled in from reference TRBV18 and TRBJ1-1, reads NAGVMQNPRHLVRRRGQEARLRCSPMKGHSHVYWYRQLPEEGLKFMVYLQKENIIDESGMPKERFSAEFPKEGPSILRIQQVVRGDSAAYFCASSPRTGGAGEAFFGQGTRLTVV.

The CDR3 sequence is CASSLERGTTYNEQFF. CDR3 DNA: TGTGCCAGCAGCTTAGAAAGGGGGACAACCTACAATGAGCAGTTCTTC. The V and J genes are TRBV11-3 and TRBJ2-1; TRBD1 might be the D (6 bases). Per germline, CDR1 SGHNT and CDR2 YENEEA. Trimming removed 0 bases at V and 2 bases at J, with 11 bases between. The CDR3 totals 16 residues.

The chain recombines TRBV19 with TRBJ2-6; 11 nucleotides agree with TRBD2. This CDR3 region has 17 residues. Germline lookup yields CDR1 LNHDA and CDR2 SQIVND (reference sequence). V lost 7 bases to trimming and J lost 2 bases; unmatched junction nucleotides: 7. CDR3 amino acids: CASTALAGGPGANVLTF. The CDR3 DNA reads as TGTGCCAGTACCGCCCTAGCGGGAGGCCCTGGGGCCAACGTCCTGACTTTC.

The J gene is TRBJ1-1, the V gene TRBV28; 9 bases are a match to TRBD1. This CDR3 has 15 residues. Losses at the gene ends were 9 bases for V and 0 bases for J; bases not matched to a gene: 8. Germline lookup yields CDR1 MDHEN and CDR2 SYDVKM. Here the CDR3 reads CASATGGAMNTEAFF. For the CDR3, the DNA is TGTGCCAGTGCGACAGGGGGAGCCATGAACACTGAAGCTTTCTTT.

The chain links TRBV7-6 to TRBJ1-2, with D possibly TRBD1 on 6 matching bases. Germline CDR1 SGHVS, CDR2 FNYEAQ. There are 14 residues in the CDR3. V shed 4 bases and J shed 10 bases, with 19 bases lying between them. The CDR3 here is CASSSTLGGLNYTF. The CDR3 nucleotides are TGTGCCAGCAGCTCGACTTTGGGGGGGCTGAACTACACCTTC.

The genes are TRBV18 and TRBJ2-7; 11 bases fit TRBD1. There are 16 residues in the CDR3. Germline V gene data show CDR1 as KGHSH and CDR2 as LQKENI. Trimming took 4 bases from V and 4 from J; bases not matched to a gene: 9. The CDR3 loop reads CASSLSPGQGGYEQYF. As DNA, the CDR3 is TGTGCCAGCTCACTCTCTCCGGGACAGGGGGGATACGAGCAGTACTTC.

This clone was picked up one time. The V gene is TRBV7-2, the J gene TRBJ1-6, with TRBD1 matching 7 bases. CDR3 length: 15 amino acids. Trimming took 1 base from V and 10 from J; bases not matched to a gene: 7. CDR1 and CDR2 (germline): SGHTA, FQGNSA. For the CDR3, the DNA is TGTGCCAGCAGCTTAGAATTACAGGGGTGGTCACCCCTCCACTTT. Protein sequence: CASSLELQGWSPLHF.

The chain has TRBV7-8 and TRBJ1-1; no clear D. The V and J ends lost 0 bases and 1 base respectively, with 21 bases between them. In germline, CDR1 is SGHVS, CDR2 FQNEAQ. This CDR3 has 19 residues. CDR3 nucleotide sequence: TGTGCCAGCAGCTTAGCCCCCTTGGGTCTTGGGCCAGGGAACACTGAAGCTTTCTTT. The encoded protein is CASSLAPLGLGPGNTEAFF. The entire variable domain, with the rest obtained from reference TRBV7-8 and TRBJ1-1, is as follows: GAGVSQSPRYKVAKRGQDVALRCDPISGHVSLFWYQQALGQGPEFLTYFQNEAQLDKSGLPSDRFFAERPEGSVSTLKIQRTQQEDSAVYLCASSLAPLGLGPGNTEAFFGQGTRLTVV.

This rearrangement joins TRBV7-2 to TRBJ1-2; 8 bases are shared with TRBD1. The germline CDR1 and CDR2 sequences are SGHTA and FQGNSA. V lost 5 bases to trimming and J lost 8 bases; unmatched junction nucleotides: 13. CDR3 length: 15 amino acids. The CDR3 nucleotides are TGTGCCAGCAGCATAGAAAGGACAGGGAGACTAGGCTACACCTTC. Translation: CASSIERTGRLGYTF.

The rearrangement joins TRBV5-1 to TRBJ1-4; D is unclear. The germline V gene has CDR1 SGHRS and CDR2 YFSETQ. V was shortened by 4 bases and J by 0 bases, with 13 bases between the two germline ends. The CDR3 is 16 residues long. The CDR3 nucleotides are TGCGCCAGCAGCCCGCGGGGTAGTGCAACTAATGAAAAACTGTTTTTT. It codes for CASSPRGSATNEKLFF.

This chain links TRBV11-2 with TRBJ1-1; 8 positions match TRBD1. Germline V gene sequence: CDR1 SGHAT, CDR2 FQNNGV. The CDR3 extends over 14 amino acids. V dropped 7 bases and J dropped 5; count of bases not matched to a gene: 9. CDR3 residues: CASTSDRVYTEAFF. Here the CDR3 DNA reads TGTGCCAGCACCTCGGACAGGGTATATACTGAAGCTTTCTTT.

The gene calls are TRBV7-9 and TRBJ1-6; 7 bases line up with TRBD1. The CDR3 extends over 16 amino acids. V trimming: 5 bases; J trimming: 14 bases; junction bases outside the gene matches: 18. Germline V gene sequence: CDR1 SEHNR, CDR2 FQNEAQ (reference sequence). CDR3 residues: CASSTTSGTAFYALHF. CDR3 nucleotide sequence: TGTGCCAGCAGCACAACCTCCGGGACAGCCTTTTATGCCCTCCACTTT.

The rearrangement uses TRBV7-2 and TRBJ2-1; 9 bases are shared with TRBD1. The ends lost 5 bases at V and 7 bases at J; junction bases unmatched: 6. This CDR3 has 14 amino acids. Germline CDR1 and CDR2: SGHTA and FQGNSA. The CDR3 here is CASSKGQGVNEQFF. DNA of the CDR3: TGTGCCAGCAGCAAGGGACAGGGTGTGAATGAGCAGTTCTTC.

The V call is TRBV5-1, the J call TRBJ2-7; 7 bases match TRBD2. The CDR3 contains 15 residues. J lost 5 bases, V lost 5 bases, and 13 bases had no gene match. Germline loops: CDR1 SGHRS, CDR2 YFSETQ. CDR3 sequence: CASSLPREGPDEQYF. In DNA, the CDR3 is TGCGCCAGCAGTCTTCCCAGGGAGGGCCCGGACGAGCAGTACTTC.